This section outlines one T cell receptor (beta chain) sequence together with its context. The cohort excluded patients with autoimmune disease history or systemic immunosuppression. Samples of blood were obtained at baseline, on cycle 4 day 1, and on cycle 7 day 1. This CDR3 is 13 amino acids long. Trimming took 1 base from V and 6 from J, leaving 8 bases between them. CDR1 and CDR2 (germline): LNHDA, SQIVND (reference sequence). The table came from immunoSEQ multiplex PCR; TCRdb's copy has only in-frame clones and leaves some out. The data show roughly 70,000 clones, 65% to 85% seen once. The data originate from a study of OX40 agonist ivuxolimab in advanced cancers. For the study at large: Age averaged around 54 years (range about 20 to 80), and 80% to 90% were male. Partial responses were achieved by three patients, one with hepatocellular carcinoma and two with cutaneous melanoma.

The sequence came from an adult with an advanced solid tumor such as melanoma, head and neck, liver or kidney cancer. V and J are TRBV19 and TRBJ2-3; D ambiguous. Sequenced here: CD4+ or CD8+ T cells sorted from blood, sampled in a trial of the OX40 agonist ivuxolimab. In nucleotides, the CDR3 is TGTGCCAGTAGTATAGCCCAGACGGATACGCAGTATTTT. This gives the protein CASSIAQTDTQYF. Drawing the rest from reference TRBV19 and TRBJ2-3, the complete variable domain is DGGITQSPKYLFRKEGQNVTLSCEQNLNHDAMYWYRQDPGQGLRLIYYSQIVNDFQKGDIAEGYSVSREKKESFPLTVTSAQKNPTAFYLCASSIAQTDTQYFGPGTRLTVL.